The clone carrying this TCR beta chain appeared a single time. Naive CD8 cells lacked CD45RO, underwent positive selection for CCR7 and left out terminally differentiated effector memory CD45RA+ cells. Using immunoSEQ multiplex PCR, the repertoire was profiled, and TCRdb retains in-frame clones only, with some absent. Among about 1,800,000 clones listed, approximately 95% were seen once. The sample originates from a study of shared clonotypes between healthy human individuals. V shed 3 bases and J shed 3 bases, with 6 bases lying between them. The germline V gene encodes CDR1 SGDLS and CDR2 YYNGEE. CDR3 length: 13 residues.

The J gene is TRBJ2-2, the V gene TRBV9; no definite D call. This TCR derives from a man aged 18 to 30 in good health. Sample: naive CD8+ T cells sorted from blood. The CDR3 spells CASSEGHTGELFF. DNA of the CDR3: TGTGCCAGCAGCGAAGGACACACCGGGGAGCTGTTTTTT. Complete variable domain (other parts from reference TRBV9 and TRBJ2-2): DSGVTQTPKHLITATGQRVTLRCSPRSGDLSVYWYQQSLDQGLQFLIQYYNGEERAKGNILERFSAQQFPDLHSELNLSSLELGDSALYFCASSEGHTGELFFGEGSRLTVL.